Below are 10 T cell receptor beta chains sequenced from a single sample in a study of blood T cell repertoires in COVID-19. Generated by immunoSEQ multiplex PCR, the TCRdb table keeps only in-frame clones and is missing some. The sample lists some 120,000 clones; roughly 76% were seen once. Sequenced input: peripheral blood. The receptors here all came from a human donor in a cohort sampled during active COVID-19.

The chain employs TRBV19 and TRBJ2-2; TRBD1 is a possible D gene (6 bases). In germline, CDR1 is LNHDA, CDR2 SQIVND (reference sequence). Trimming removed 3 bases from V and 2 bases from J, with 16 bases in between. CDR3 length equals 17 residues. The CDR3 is CASSIRYRGTNTGELFF. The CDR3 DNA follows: TGTGCCAGTAGTATCCGGTATAGAGGGACAAACACCGGGGAGCTGTTTTTT.

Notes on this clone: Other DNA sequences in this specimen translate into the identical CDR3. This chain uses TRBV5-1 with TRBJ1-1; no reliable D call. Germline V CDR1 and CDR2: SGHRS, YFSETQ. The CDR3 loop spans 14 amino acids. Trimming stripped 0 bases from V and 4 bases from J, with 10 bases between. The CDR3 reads CASSLVAGSTEAFF. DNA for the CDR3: TGCGCCAGCAGCTTGGTTGCGGGGAGCACTGAAGCTTTCTTT.

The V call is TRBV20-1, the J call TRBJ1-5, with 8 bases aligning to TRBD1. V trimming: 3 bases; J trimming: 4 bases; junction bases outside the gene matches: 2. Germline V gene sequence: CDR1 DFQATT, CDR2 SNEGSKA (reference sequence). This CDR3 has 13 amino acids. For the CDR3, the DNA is TGCAGTGCTAGTGGACAGGGAAATCAGCCCCAGCATTTT. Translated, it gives CSASGQGNQPQHF.

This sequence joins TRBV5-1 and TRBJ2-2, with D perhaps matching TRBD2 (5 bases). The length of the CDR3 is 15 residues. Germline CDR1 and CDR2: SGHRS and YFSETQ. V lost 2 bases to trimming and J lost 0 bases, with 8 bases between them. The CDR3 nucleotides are TGCGCCAGCAGCTTAAGCGGATCGAACACCGGGGAGCTGTTTTTT. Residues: CASSLSGSNTGELFF.

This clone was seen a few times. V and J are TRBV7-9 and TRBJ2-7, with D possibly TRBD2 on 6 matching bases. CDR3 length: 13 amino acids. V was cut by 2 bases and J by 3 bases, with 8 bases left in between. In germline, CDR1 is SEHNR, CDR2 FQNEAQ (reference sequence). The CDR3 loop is CASSLKGLYEQYF. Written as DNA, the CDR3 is TGTGCCAGCAGCTTAAAGGGACTCTACGAGCAGTACTTC.

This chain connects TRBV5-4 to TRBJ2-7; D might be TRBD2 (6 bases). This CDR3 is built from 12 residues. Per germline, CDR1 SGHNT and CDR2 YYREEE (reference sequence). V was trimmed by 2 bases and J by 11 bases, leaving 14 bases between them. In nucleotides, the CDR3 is TGTGCCAGCAGCTTAGGACCGGGACTGGAGTACTTC. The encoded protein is CASSLGPGLEYF.

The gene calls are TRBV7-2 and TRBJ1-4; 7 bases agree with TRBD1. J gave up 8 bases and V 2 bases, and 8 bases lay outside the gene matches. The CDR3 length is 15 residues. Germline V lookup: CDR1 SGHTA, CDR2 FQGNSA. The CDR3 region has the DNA TGTGCCAGCAGCTTATTGGGGACAGAGGGGGAAAAACTGTTTTTT. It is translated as CASSLLGTEGEKLFF.

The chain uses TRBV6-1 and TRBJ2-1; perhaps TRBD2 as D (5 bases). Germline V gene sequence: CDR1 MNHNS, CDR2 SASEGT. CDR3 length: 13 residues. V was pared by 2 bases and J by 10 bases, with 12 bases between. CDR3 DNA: TGTGCCAGCAGTGAATTCGGGAACAGAGAGCAGTTCTTC. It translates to CASSEFGNREQFF.

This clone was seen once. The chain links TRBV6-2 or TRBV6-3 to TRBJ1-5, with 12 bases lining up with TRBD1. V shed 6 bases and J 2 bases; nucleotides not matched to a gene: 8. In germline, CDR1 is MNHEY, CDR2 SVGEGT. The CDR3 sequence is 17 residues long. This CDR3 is CASSRGQGAFGNQPQHF. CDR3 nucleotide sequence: TGTGCCAGCAGCCGGGGACAGGGGGCTTTCGGCAATCAGCCCCAGCATTTT.

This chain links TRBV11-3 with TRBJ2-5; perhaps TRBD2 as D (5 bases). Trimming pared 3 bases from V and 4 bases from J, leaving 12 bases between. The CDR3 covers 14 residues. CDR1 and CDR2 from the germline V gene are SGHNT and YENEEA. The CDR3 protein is CASSLDWRRETQYF. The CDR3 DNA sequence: TGTGCCAGCAGCTTGGACTGGCGGAGAGAGACCCAGTACTTC. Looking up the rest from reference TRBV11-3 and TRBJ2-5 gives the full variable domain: EAGVVQSPRYKIIEKKQPVAFWCNPISGHNTLYWYLQNLGQGPELLIRYENEEAVDDSQLPKDRFSAERLKGVDSTLKIQPAELGDSAVYLCASSLDWRRETQYFGPGTRLLVL.